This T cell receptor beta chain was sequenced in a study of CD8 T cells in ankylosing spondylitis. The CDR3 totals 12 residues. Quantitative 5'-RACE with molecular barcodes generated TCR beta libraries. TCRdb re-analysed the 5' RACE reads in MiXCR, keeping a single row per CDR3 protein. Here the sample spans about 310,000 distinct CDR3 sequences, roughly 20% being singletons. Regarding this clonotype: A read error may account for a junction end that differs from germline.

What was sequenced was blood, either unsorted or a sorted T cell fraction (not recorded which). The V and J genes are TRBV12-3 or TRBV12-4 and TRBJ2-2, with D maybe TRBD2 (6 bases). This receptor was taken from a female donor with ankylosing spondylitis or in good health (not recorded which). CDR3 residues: CASSAGPGKLFF. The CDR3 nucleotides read TGTGCCAGCAGTGCGGGGCCCGGGAAGCTGTTTTTT.